This T cell receptor (beta chain) stems from a study of blood T cells in healthy people across ages. Study outcomes and limitations: Greater diversity and more naive CD4+ cells were seen in long-lived donors than in aged donors.

Germline V gene sequence: CDR1 MNHEY, CDR2 SVGEGT. The CDR3 runs 14 residues. V dropped 5 bases and J dropped 2 bases, with 12 bases sitting between them. With a J-beta primer mix and a sample-barcoded 5' primer, a second PCR ran roughly 6 to 11 cycles. TCRdb reprocessed the 5' RACE reads via MiXCR and lists one record per CDR3 protein. Here the sample spans fewer than 2,000,000 distinct CDR3 sequences, roughly 32% being singletons. On this clonotype: What it binds is not known.

The receptor was derived from a woman aged 25 to 45 in good health. The chain carries TRBV6-2 or TRBV6-3 and TRBJ2-5, with a weak D call TRBD2 (5 bases). Sequenced input: blood. In nucleotides, the CDR3 is TGTGCCAGCAGTATCCGGGGAACACAAGAGACCCAGTACTTC. Protein: CASSIRGTQETQYF.